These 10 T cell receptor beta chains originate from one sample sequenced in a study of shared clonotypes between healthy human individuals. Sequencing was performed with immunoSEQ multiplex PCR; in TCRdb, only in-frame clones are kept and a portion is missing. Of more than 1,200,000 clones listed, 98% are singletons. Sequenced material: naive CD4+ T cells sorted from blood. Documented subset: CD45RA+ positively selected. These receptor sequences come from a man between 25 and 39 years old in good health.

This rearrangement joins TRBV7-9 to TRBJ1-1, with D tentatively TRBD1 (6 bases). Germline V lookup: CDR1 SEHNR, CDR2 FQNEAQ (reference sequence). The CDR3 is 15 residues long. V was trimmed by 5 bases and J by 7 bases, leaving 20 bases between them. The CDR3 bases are TGTGCCAGCAGCCTGCGTACCGGGACACCCGATGAAGCTTTCTTT. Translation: CASSLRTGTPDEAFF.

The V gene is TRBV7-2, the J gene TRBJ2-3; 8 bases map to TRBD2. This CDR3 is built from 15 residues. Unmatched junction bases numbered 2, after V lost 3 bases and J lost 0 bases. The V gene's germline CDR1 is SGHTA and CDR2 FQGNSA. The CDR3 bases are TGTGCCAGCAGCTTTGCTAGCGGGAGCACAGATACGCAGTATTTT. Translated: CASSFASGSTDTQYF.

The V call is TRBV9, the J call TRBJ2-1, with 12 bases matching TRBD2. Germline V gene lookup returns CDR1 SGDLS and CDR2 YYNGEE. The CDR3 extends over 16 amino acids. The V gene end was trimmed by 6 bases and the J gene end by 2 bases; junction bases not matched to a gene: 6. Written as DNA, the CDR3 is TGTGCCAGCACCCCCTCTAGCGGGAGGGCCTACAATGAGCAGTTCTTC. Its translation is CASTPSSGRAYNEQFF.

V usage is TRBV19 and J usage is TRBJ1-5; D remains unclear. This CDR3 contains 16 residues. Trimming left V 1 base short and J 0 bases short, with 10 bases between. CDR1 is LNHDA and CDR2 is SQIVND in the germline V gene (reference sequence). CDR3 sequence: CASSIGSWISNQPQHF. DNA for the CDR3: TGTGCCAGTAGTATAGGATCCTGGATTAGCAATCAGCCCCAGCATTTT.

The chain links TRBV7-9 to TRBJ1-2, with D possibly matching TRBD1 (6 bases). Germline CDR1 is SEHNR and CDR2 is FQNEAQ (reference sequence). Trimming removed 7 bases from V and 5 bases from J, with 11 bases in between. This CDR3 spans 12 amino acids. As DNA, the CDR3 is TGTGCCAGCAAGGACAGAACATATGGCTACACCTTC. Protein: CASKDRTYGYTF.

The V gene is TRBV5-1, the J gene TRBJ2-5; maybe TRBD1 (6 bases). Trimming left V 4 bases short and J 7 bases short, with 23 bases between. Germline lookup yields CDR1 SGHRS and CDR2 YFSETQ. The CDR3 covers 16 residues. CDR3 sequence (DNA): TGCGCCAGCAGCAAGTTGGACAGCGCCTTGGCAAGGACCCAGTACTTC. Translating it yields CASSKLDSALARTQYF.

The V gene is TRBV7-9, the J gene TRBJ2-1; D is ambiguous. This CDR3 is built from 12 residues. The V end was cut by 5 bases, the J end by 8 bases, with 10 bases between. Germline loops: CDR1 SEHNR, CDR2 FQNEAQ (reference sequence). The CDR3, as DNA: TGTGCCAGCAGCGCACCTGCCGATGAGCAGTTCTTC. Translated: CASSAPADEQFF.

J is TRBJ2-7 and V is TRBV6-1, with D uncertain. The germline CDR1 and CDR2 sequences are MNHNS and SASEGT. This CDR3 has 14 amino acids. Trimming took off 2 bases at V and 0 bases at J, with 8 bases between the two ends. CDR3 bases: TGTGCCAGCAGTGAAAGGGTATTCTCCTACGAGCAGTACTTC. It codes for CASSERVFSYEQYF.

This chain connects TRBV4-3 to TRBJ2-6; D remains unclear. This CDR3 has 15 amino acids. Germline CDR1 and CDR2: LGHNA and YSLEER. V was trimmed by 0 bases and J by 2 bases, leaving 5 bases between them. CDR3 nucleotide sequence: TGCGCCAGCAGCCAAGATCGTCCTGGGGCCAACGTCCTGACTTTC. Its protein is CASSQDRPGANVLTF.

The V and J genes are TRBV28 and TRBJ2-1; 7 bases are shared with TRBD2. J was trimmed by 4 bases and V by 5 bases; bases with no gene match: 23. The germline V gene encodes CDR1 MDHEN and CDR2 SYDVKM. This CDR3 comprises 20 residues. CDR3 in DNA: TGTGCCAGCAGTACCCTAGCGGTTATAATCCCGAGCCGAAGGTACAATGAGCAGTTCTTC. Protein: CASSTLAVIIPSRRYNEQFF.